The sequence of this TCR beta chain was determined in a study of T-cell reconstitution after alpha-beta-depleted transplantation in children. Preparation of the TCRbeta library was carried out with unique molecular identifiers. TCRdb ran MiXCR on the PCR reads and lists one entry per CDR3 protein. The sample shows over 150,000 distinct CDR3 sequences, about 7% of them seen only once. This CDR3 spans 16 amino acids. The germline CDR1 and CDR2 sequences are SEHNR and FQNEAQ (reference sequence). V dropped 10 bases and J dropped 0 bases, with 21 bases sitting between them. The chain carries TRBV7-9 and TRBJ2-5; maybe TRBD2 (6 bases). The receptor's source is a boy under 10 years old with acute lymphoblastic leukemia, due to receive a stem cell transplant. Here the sequenced sample was PBMCs, taken before TCRalphabeta/CD19-depleted stem cell transplant. DNA for the CDR3: TGTGCCACCCTGCCTCGGGGGAAGGGCCACCAAGAGACCCAGTACTTC. Translation gives CATLPRGKGHQETQYF.